Below, one T cell receptor (beta chain) is given with its context. As yet, its antigen is unknown. This sample is drawn from a study of T cell responses to AZD1222 COVID-19 vaccine. Study-level points and caveats: Among the donors, most were white British and more were female, and clonal diversity was possibly underestimated.

Samples with a second dose at about 4 or about 12 weeks were pooled together. Repertoires were generated with immunoSEQ multiplex PCR, while TCRdb's copy carries only in-frame clones and drops some. The data contain tens of thousands of clones, around nine tenths of them singletons. Germline CDR1 is SGHRS and CDR2 is YFSETQ. The CDR3 runs to 12 residues. Unmatched junction bases numbered 3, after V lost 0 bases and J lost 10 bases. V is TRBV5-1 and J is TRBJ1-2; 7 nucleotides agree with TRBD1. The sequence came from an adult who received the AZD1222 COVID-19 vaccine. The input for sequencing was peripheral blood, taken 28 days after the second AZD1222 dose. CDR3 in DNA: TGCGCCAGCAGCTTGGCCACAGGGGACTACACCTTC. This translates into CASSLATGDYTF.